A single sample is the source of the 20 T cell receptor beta chains below, sequenced in a study of T cell changes during pregnancy in multiple sclerosis. Repertoires were generated with immunoSEQ multiplex PCR, while TCRdb's copy carries only in-frame clones and drops some. The sample lists approximately 59,000 clones; around nine tenths were seen once. The sample here was peripheral blood, taken in the third trimester of pregnancy. The source is a female donor in good health, enrolled as a control in a pregnancy study.

The chain couples TRBV18 to TRBJ1-1; D uncertain. This CDR3 has 13 residues. Germline lookup yields CDR1 KGHSH and CDR2 LQKENI. Trimming shortened V by 2 bases and J by 1 base, and 5 bases separated the two germline ends. CDR3 coding DNA: TGTGCCAGCTCACCAGCAGGGAACACTGAAGCTTTCTTT. This translates into CASSPAGNTEAFF.

The chain joins TRBV28 to TRBJ1-5, with a weak D call TRBD1 (6 bases). Trimming removed 3 bases from V and 7 bases from J, with 13 bases in between. The CDR3 extends over 14 amino acids. From germline, CDR1 is MDHEN and CDR2 SYDVKM. The CDR3 reads CASSFQQGRQPQHF. In DNA, the CDR3 is TGTGCCAGCAGTTTCCAGCAGGGGCGCCAGCCCCAGCATTTT.

This sequence joins TRBV7-2 and TRBJ1-2; 7 nucleotides align to TRBD1. The length of the CDR3 is 13 residues. From germline, CDR1 is SGHTA and CDR2 FQGNSA. Trimming took 5 bases from V and 4 from J; bases not matched to a gene: 4. This CDR3 reads CASSPGQIYGYTF. CDR3 in DNA: TGTGCCAGCAGCCCGGGACAGATCTATGGCTACACCTTC.

This clone appeared a single time. The rearrangement links TRBV30 to TRBJ1-2, with a tentative D call TRBD1 (6 bases). CDR1 and CDR2 from the germline V gene are GTSNPN and SVGIG (reference sequence). The V end was cut by 3 bases, the J end by 8 bases, with 13 bases between. This CDR3 has 12 amino acids. The CDR3 region is CAWRGQGRGYTF. The CDR3 coding sequence is TGTGCCTGGAGGGGTCAGGGGCGCGGCTACACCTTC.

This clone occurred once. The V call is TRBV5-1, the J call TRBJ2-2; unclear D gene. The V gene lost 3 bases and the J gene lost 2 bases, with 5 bases spanning the gap. The CDR3 covers 13 residues. Germline CDR1 and CDR2: SGHRS and YFSETQ. The CDR3 nucleotides are TGCGCCAGCAGCTCCAGAAACACCGGGGAGCTGTTTTTT. This translates into CASSSRNTGELFF.

The chain uses TRBV6-1 and TRBJ2-7; perhaps TRBD1 as D (5 bases). The CDR3 is 11 amino acids. Trimming cost V 4 bases and J 12 bases, with 13 bases left between them. The germline gives CDR1 MNHNS, CDR2 SASEGT. The CDR3 spells CASSGDSGMYF. CDR3 DNA sequence: TGTGCCAGCAGTGGTGACAGTGGGATGTACTTC.

The genes are TRBV4-3 and TRBJ1-6; D gene ambiguous. Deletions cut 0 bases from V and 2 bases from J, with 8 bases between. The CDR3 consists of 16 residues. CDR1 and CDR2 (germline): LGHNA, YSLEER. CDR3 residues: CASSQDMAAYNSPLHF. The DNA for the CDR3 is TGCGCCAGCAGCCAAGATATGGCAGCCTATAATTCACCCCTCCACTTT.

The rearrangement joins TRBV5-1 to TRBJ2-1; the match to TRBD1 covers 10 bases. CDR1 is SGHRS and CDR2 is YFSETQ in the germline V gene. This CDR3 has 15 residues. V gave up 4 bases and J gave up 7 bases; unmatched junction bases: 8. The CDR3 sequence: CASSTPTGGGNEQFF. The CDR3 coding sequence is TGCGCCAGCAGCACCCCGACAGGGGGCGGGAATGAGCAGTTCTTC.

This sequence joins TRBV7-2 and TRBJ1-2; TRBD1 matches at 10 bases. This CDR3 has 16 amino acids. The V segment lost 5 bases and the J segment 0 bases; nucleotides outside the gene matches: 6. The germline V gene encodes CDR1 SGHTA and CDR2 FQGNSA. The CDR3 loop is CASSQDRGSPNYGYTF. The CDR3 nucleotides read TGTGCCAGCAGCCAGGACAGGGGGTCCCCTAACTATGGCTACACCTTC.

V usage is TRBV4-3 and J usage is TRBJ2-5; perhaps TRBD1 as D (5 bases). V lost 4 bases, J lost 5 bases, and 14 bases lay in between. Germline assignment: CDR1 LGHNA and CDR2 YSLEER. The CDR3 runs 14 residues. CDR3 protein: CASSPTTVGETQYF. The CDR3 bases are TGCGCCAGCAGCCCAACGACAGTCGGGGAGACCCAGTACTTC.

This chain links TRBV4-3 with TRBJ2-5, with a possible D match to TRBD2 (7 bases). V gave up 2 bases and J gave up 1 base, with 11 bases separating them. Germline values: CDR1 LGHNA, CDR2 YSLEER. The CDR3 spans 15 residues. CDR3 protein: CASSQRGGIQETQYF. CDR3 DNA sequence: TGCGCCAGCAGCCAAAGGGGGGGGATCCAAGAGACCCAGTACTTC.

The V gene is TRBV7-3, the J gene TRBJ1-1; TRBD1 might be the D (5 bases). Germline-derived CDR1 and CDR2 are SGHTA and FQGTGA. V was trimmed by 3 bases and J by 2 bases, leaving 16 bases between them. The CDR3 spans 16 residues. The CDR3 region is CASSLRPIGGNTEAFF. DNA for the CDR3: TGTGCCAGCAGCTTGCGACCTATCGGGGGTAACACTGAAGCTTTCTTT.

The chain couples TRBV27 to TRBJ2-1, with TRBD2 matching over 11 bases. Germline-derived CDR1 and CDR2 are MNHEY and SMNVEV (reference sequence). Losses at the gene ends were 4 bases for V and 5 bases for J; bases not matched to a gene: 4. This CDR3 has 15 residues. The CDR3 region is CASSSGLAGNNEQFF. Written as DNA, the CDR3 is TGTGCCAGCAGTTCAGGACTAGCGGGTAACAATGAGCAGTTCTTC.

The V call is TRBV11-2, the J call TRBJ2-2; 7 nucleotides match TRBD1. CDR1 and CDR2 from the germline V gene are SGHAT and FQNNGV. The J segment lost 4 bases and the V segment lost 5 bases, leaving 10 bases of the junction unmatched. This CDR3 region has 16 residues. CDR3 loop: CASSPQTGTATGELFF. CDR3 sequence (DNA): TGTGCCAGCAGCCCGCAGACAGGGACGGCCACCGGGGAGCTGTTTTTT.

This chain's CDR3 is CASSSPTSGGVTDTQYF. For the CDR3, the DNA is TGTGCCAGCAGCTCGCCCACTAGCGGGGGGGTCACAGATACGCAGTATTTT. The genes are TRBV7-2 and TRBJ2-3, with 13 positions matching TRBD2. This CDR3 is 17 amino acids long. V shed 4 bases, J shed 2 bases, and the junction held 6 bases outside the gene matches. Germline CDR1 reads SGHTA; CDR2 reads FQGNSA.

The genes are TRBV7-3 and TRBJ2-3; 7 bases are shared with TRBD1. Germline V gene sequence: CDR1 SGHTA, CDR2 FQGTGA. Trimming at V came to 2 bases and at J to 4 bases, leaving 9 bases not matched to a gene. The CDR3 has 16 residues. CDR3 sequence reads: CASSLQGQLTADTQYF. The CDR3 DNA reads as TGTGCCAGCAGCTTACAGGGACAGCTTACCGCAGATACGCAGTATTTT.

The chain combines TRBV4-1 with TRBJ2-1, with TRBD2 matching over 7 bases. Germline V gene data show CDR1 as MGHRA and CDR2 as YSYEKL. Losses at the gene ends were 0 bases for V and 7 bases for J; bases not matched to a gene: 3. The CDR3 has 14 amino acids. The CDR3 DNA sequence: TGCGCCAGCAGCCAAGAGGTGGGGGGGAATGAGCAGTTCTTC. Its translation is CASSQEVGGNEQFF.

The gene calls are TRBV2 and TRBJ1-2, with 9 bases aligning to TRBD1. The CDR3 covers 15 residues. J gave up 8 bases and V 0 bases, and 7 bases lay outside the gene matches. Germline V CDR1 and CDR2: SNHLY, FYNNEI. CDR3 amino acids: CASSEAGTGREGYTF. In DNA form, the CDR3 reads TGTGCCAGCAGTGAAGCAGGGACAGGGCGGGAGGGCTACACCTTC.

The V and J genes are TRBV15 and TRBJ2-5; tentatively, D is TRBD2 (5 bases). Trimming took 0 bases from V and 1 from J, leaving 9 bases between them. CDR1 LNHNV and CDR2 YYDKDF come from the germline V gene (reference sequence). This CDR3 region has 15 residues. The CDR3 is CATSRDRAVQETQYF. The CDR3 bases are TGTGCCACCAGCAGAGATAGAGCGGTCCAAGAGACCCAGTACTTC.

The chain combines TRBV7-2 with TRBJ2-3; TRBD2 matches 14 bases. This CDR3 is 15 amino acids long. Trimming removed 6 bases from V and 6 bases from J; junction bases left unmatched: 5. CDR1 SGHTA and CDR2 FQGNSA come from the germline V gene. The CDR3 here is CASRRLAGGPDTQYF. The CDR3 DNA reads as TGTGCCAGCAGAAGACTAGCGGGGGGGCCGGATACGCAGTATTTT.